Each of the 9 T cell receptor beta chains below was sequenced from the same sample in a study of blood T cell repertoires in COVID-19. Profiling relied on immunoSEQ multiplex PCR, and the TCRdb table lists in-frame clones only, not all of them. The table has over 65,000 clones, around 88% seen once; the top ten hold more than 10%. The sample consisted of peripheral blood. The receptors were sampled from a human donor in a cohort sampled during active COVID-19.

This rearrangement joins TRBV7-9 to TRBJ1-1, with unresolved D. Trimming removed 8 bases from V and 1 base from J, with 11 bases in between. CDR1 and CDR2 (germline): SEHNR, FQNEAQ (reference sequence). CDR3 length equals 13 residues. The DNA for the CDR3 is TGTGCCAGCCAAGAGGCGGGGAACACTGAAGCTTTCTTT. Translation: CASQEAGNTEAFF.

V usage is TRBV5-5 and J usage is TRBJ2-3; D is unclear. V was shortened by 1 base and J by 0 bases, with 21 bases between the two germline ends. The germline V gene encodes CDR1 SGHKS and CDR2 YYEKEE (reference sequence). The CDR3 is made up of 19 amino acids. The CDR3, as DNA: TGTGCCAGCAGCTTGAGAGTACGGTCCTCTATTTCTAGCACAGATACGCAGTATTTT. Translation gives CASSLRVRSSISSTDTQYF.

V is TRBV11-1 and J is TRBJ1-1; 7 bases are shared with TRBD1. CDR1 is SGHAT, CDR2 FQDESV, per germline (reference sequence). Trimming cost V 8 bases and J 3 bases; bases outside gene matches: 6. The CDR3 length is 13 residues. The CDR3 DNA follows: TGTGCCAGCGGGTTGCAGGGGGACACTGAAGCTTTCTTT. Translation gives CASGLQGDTEAFF.

The gene calls are TRBV18 and TRBJ2-1, with TRBD2 as a possible D gene (5 bases). The CDR3 covers 15 residues. V lost 3 bases and J 5 bases, leaving 14 bases between the germline ends. Germline V gives CDR1 KGHSH, CDR2 LQKENI. CDR3 in DNA: TGTGCCAGCTCACCCGCGGGCCAGGCCCACAATGAGCAGTTCTTC. As protein: CASSPAGQAHNEQFF.

The V call is TRBV5-1, the J call TRBJ1-1; D possibly corresponds to TRBD1 (6 bases). This CDR3 has 17 residues. The V end lost 0 bases, the J end lost 3 bases, and 18 bases lay between the germline ends. The V gene's germline CDR1 is SGHRS and CDR2 YFSETQ. The CDR3 DNA is TGCGCCAGCAGCTTGGGGCCTCAGGGGTTGGGGGACACTGAAGCTTTCTTT. Residues: CASSLGPQGLGDTEAFF.

This chain connects TRBV19 to TRBJ1-1; unclear D gene. V gave up 3 bases and J gave up 7 bases, with 12 bases separating them. The germline CDR1 and CDR2 sequences are LNHDA and SQIVND (reference sequence). CDR3 length: 13 amino acids. The DNA of the CDR3 is TGTGCCAGTAGTATGGGAGGCTTCGGTGAAGCTTTCTTT. Protein sequence: CASSMGGFGEAFF.

This clone occurred a few times. This rearrangement joins TRBV28 to TRBJ1-6; D is undetermined. The CDR3 length is 12 residues. The V gene lost 4 bases and the J gene lost 10 bases, with 8 bases spanning the gap. Germline lookup yields CDR1 MDHEN and CDR2 SYDVKM. CDR3 sequence: CASSSLQSPLHF. The CDR3 nucleotides are TGTGCCAGCAGTTCTCTTCAGTCACCCCTCCACTTT.

This clone was picked up a small number of times. V gene TRBV27 combines with J gene TRBJ2-7, with D tentatively TRBD2 (5 bases). V gave up 7 bases and J gave up 2 bases, with 12 bases separating them. Germline V CDR1 and CDR2: MNHEY, SMNVEV (reference sequence). This CDR3 has 13 amino acids. CDR3 region: CASKSEAAYEQYF. CDR3 DNA sequence: TGTGCCAGCAAATCGGAGGCGGCCTACGAGCAGTACTTC.

The V and J genes are TRBV10-3 and TRBJ1-2; no reliable D call. Trimming removed 3 bases from V and 3 bases from J, with 8 bases in between. The germline gives CDR1 ENHRY, CDR2 SYGVKD. The CDR3 is 13 amino acids. The CDR3 reads CAISDAGDYGYTF. As DNA, the CDR3 is TGTGCCATCAGTGACGCCGGAGACTATGGCTACACCTTC.